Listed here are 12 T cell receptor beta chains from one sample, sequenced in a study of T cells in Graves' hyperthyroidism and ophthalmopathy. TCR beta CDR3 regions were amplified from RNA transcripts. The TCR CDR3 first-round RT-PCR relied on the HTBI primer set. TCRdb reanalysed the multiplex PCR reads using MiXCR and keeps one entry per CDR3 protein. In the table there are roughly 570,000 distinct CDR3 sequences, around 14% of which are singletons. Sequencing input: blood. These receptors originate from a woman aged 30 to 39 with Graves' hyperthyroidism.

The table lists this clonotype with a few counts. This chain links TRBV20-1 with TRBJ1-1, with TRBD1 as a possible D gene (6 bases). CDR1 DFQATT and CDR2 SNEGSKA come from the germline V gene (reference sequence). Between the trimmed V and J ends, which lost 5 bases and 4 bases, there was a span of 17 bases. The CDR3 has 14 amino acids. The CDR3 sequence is CSAPRAGVSTEAFF. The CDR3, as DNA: TGCAGTGCTCCTAGGGCAGGGGTTAGCACTGAAGCTTTCTTT.

This CDR3 is CSVVGVTEAFF. The CDR3 nucleotides read TGCAGCGTTGTTGGGGTCACTGAAGCTTTCTTT. J is TRBJ1-1 and V is TRBV29-1, with unresolved D. V dropped 4 bases and J dropped 4 bases, with 7 bases sitting between them. Germline-derived CDR1 and CDR2 are SQVTM and ANQGSEA. The CDR3 runs 11 residues. The variable domain in full, with the rest retrieved from reference TRBV29-1 and TRBJ1-1, is SAVISQKPSRDICQRGTSLTIQCQVDSQVTMMFWYRQQPGQSLTLIATANQGSEATYESGFVIDKFPISRPNLTFSTLTVSNMSPEDSSIYLCSVVGVTEAFFGQGTRLTVV.

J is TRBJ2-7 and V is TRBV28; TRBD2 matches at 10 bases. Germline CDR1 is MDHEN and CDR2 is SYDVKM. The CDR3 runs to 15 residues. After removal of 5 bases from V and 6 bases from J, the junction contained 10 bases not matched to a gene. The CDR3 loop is CASSPSLAGTGEQYF. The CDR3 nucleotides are TGTGCCAGCAGTCCGTCACTAGCGGGAACGGGCGAGCAGTACTTC.

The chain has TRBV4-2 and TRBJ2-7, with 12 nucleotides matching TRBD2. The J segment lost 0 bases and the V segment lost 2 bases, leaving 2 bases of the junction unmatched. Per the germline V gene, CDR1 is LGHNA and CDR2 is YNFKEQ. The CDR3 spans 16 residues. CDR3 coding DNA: TGTGCCAGCAGCCAACTAGCGGGAGGGACCTCCTACGAGCAGTACTTC. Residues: CASSQLAGGTSYEQYF.

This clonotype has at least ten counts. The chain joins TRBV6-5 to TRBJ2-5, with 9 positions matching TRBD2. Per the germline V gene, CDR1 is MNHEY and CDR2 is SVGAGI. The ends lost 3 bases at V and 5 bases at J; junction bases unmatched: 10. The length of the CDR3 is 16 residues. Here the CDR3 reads CASSYPASGAVETQYF. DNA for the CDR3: TGTGCCAGCAGTTATCCCGCTAGCGGGGCAGTGGAGACCCAGTACTTC.

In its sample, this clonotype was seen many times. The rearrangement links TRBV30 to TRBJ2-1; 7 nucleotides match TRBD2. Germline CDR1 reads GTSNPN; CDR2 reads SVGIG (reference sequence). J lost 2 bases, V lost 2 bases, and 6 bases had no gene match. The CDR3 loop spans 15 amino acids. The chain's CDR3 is CAWSRGSFTYNEQFF. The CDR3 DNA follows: TGTGCCTGGAGTCGCGGGAGCTTCACCTACAATGAGCAGTTCTTC. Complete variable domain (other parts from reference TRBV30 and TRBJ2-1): SQTIHQWPATLVQPVGSPLSLECTVEGTSNPNLYWYRQAAGRGLQLLFYSVGIGQISSEVPQNLSASRPQDRQFILSSKKLLLSDSGFYLCAWSRGSFTYNEQFFGPGTRLTVL.

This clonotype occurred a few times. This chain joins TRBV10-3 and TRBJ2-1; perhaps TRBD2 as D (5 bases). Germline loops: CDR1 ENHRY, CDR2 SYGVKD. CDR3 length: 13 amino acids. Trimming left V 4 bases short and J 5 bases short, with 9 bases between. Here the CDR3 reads CAISARENNEQFF. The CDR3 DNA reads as TGTGCCATCAGTGCCCGGGAAAACAATGAGCAGTTCTTC.

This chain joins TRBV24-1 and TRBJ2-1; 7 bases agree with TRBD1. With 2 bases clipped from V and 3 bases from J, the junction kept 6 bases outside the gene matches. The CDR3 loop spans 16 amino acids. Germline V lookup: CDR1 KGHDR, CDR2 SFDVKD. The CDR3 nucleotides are TGTGCCACCAGTGATTCGACAGGGTACGGCTACAATGAGCAGTTCTTC. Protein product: CATSDSTGYGYNEQFF.

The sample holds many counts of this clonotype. CDR3 amino acids: CASSLEGPRKETQYF. For the CDR3, the DNA is TGTGCCAGCAGTTTAGAGGGACCCCGAAAAGAGACCCAGTACTTC. The chain combines TRBV12-3 or TRBV12-4 with TRBJ2-5, with D tentatively TRBD1 or TRBD2 (5 bases each). This CDR3 region has 15 residues. The V end was cut by 1 base, the J end by 3 bases, with 12 bases between.

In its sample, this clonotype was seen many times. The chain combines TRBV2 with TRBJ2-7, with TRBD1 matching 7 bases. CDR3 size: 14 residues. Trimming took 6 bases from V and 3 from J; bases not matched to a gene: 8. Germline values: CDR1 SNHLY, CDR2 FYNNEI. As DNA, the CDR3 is TGTGCCAGCAGAAACAGGGGATTTGGCTACGAGCAGTACTTC. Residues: CASRNRGFGYEQYF.

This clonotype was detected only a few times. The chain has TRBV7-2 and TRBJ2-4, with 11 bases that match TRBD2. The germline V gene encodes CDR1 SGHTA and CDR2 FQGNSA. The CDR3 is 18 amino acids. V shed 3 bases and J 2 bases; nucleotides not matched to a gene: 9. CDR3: CASSLGTSGSGSKNIQYF. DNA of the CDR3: TGTGCCAGCAGCTTGGGCACTAGCGGGAGTGGGTCCAAAAACATTCAGTACTTC.

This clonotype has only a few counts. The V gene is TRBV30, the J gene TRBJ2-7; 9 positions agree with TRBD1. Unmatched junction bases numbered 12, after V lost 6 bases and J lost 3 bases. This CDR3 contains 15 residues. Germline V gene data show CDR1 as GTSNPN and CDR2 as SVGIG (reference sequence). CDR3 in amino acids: CACTRSGQGRYEQYF. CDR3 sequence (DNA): TGTGCCTGTACCCGTTCGGGACAGGGACGCTACGAGCAGTACTTC.